These 16 T cell receptor beta chains were all obtained from the same sample, sequenced in a study of PD-1 blockade in classical Hodgkin lymphoma. Repertoires were generated with immunoSEQ multiplex PCR, while TCRdb's copy carries only in-frame clones and drops some. The sample records some 18,000 clones, 75% to 85% being singletons. In every patient, relapse followed autologous stem cell transplantation, while exposure to brentuximab vedotin differed. The source was peripheral blood mononuclear cells (PBMCs), collected before the second cycle of nivolumab. These receptors came from a human donor with classical Hodgkin lymphoma.

This clone appeared a few times. This chain uses TRBV4-3 with TRBJ1-6; D is unresolved. The germline V gene encodes CDR1 LGHNA and CDR2 YSLEER. The CDR3 length is 15 residues. V was trimmed by 0 bases and J by 6 bases, leaving 9 bases between them. This CDR3 reads CASSQEGSGNSPLHF. DNA of the CDR3: TGCGCCAGCAGCCAAGAAGGATCGGGTAATTCACCCCTCCACTTT.

This clone is categorized as hyperexpanded. J is TRBJ1-1 and V is TRBV7-2; 8 bases match TRBD1. Germline V gene lookup returns CDR1 SGHTA and CDR2 FQGNSA. The ends lost 1 base at V and 2 bases at J; junction bases unmatched: 12. This CDR3 is 18 amino acids long. The CDR3 DNA sequence: TGTGCCAGCAGCTTAGGAAACGATGGACAGGGTGGAAACACTGAAGCTTTCTTT. Protein: CASSLGNDGQGGNTEAFF.

The chain combines TRBV7-2 with TRBJ2-2; TRBD2 might be the D (6 bases). There are 16 residues in the CDR3. Germline-derived CDR1 and CDR2 are SGHTA and FQGNSA. The V end was cut by 1 base, the J end by 5 bases, with 14 bases between. CDR3 region: CASSLGLVGRTGELFF. The CDR3 bases are TGTGCCAGCAGCTTAGGGTTAGTTGGGAGGACCGGGGAGCTGTTTTTT.

The chain combines TRBV6-5 with TRBJ2-1; D possibly corresponds to TRBD2 (5 bases). The V gene's germline CDR1 is MNHEY and CDR2 SVGAGI. The CDR3 extends over 14 amino acids. The V and J ends lost 6 bases and 0 bases respectively, with 9 bases between them. CDR3 DNA: TGTGCCAGCAGCGGAGGAGGCTCCTACAATGAGCAGTTCTTC. Translated, it gives CASSGGGSYNEQFF.

This clone was detected a few times. This chain links TRBV28 with TRBJ2-3; perhaps TRBD2 as D (5 bases). This CDR3 spans 13 amino acids. Trimming took off 8 bases at V and 3 bases at J, with 12 bases between the two ends. Germline CDR1 reads MDHEN; CDR2 reads SYDVKM. The CDR3 here is CASYRGGTDTQYF. The DNA for the CDR3 is TGTGCCAGCTACCGGGGTGGGACAGATACGCAGTATTTT.

The chain has TRBV6-5 and TRBJ1-1; D gene unclear. This CDR3 has 14 amino acids. The germline V gene encodes CDR1 MNHEY and CDR2 SVGAGI. V gave up 2 bases and J gave up 4 bases, with 11 bases separating them. The CDR3 nucleotides read TGTGCCAGCAGTTACGATCGGCTGAGCACTGAAGCTTTCTTT. It is translated as CASSYDRLSTEAFF.

This chain uses TRBV4-3 with TRBJ1-5; no reliable D call. V was clipped by 1 base and J by 5 bases, with 12 bases between them. Germline CDR1 LGHNA, CDR2 YSLEER. This CDR3 comprises 15 residues. CDR3 coding DNA: TGCGCCAGCAGCCAAGGGGTATGGGGAGATCAGCCCCAGCATTTT. It specifies CASSQGVWGDQPQHF.

The rearrangement links TRBV4-3 to TRBJ2-4; 9 bases align to TRBD2. This CDR3 has 19 amino acids. V gave up 0 bases and J gave up 0 bases; unmatched junction bases: 9. CDR1 LGHNA and CDR2 YSLEER come from the germline V gene. The CDR3 is CASSQDPSGATLAKNIQYF. Written as DNA, the CDR3 is TGCGCCAGCAGCCAAGACCCTAGCGGGGCGACTCTAGCCAAAAACATTCAGTACTTC.

This chain's CDR3 is CASSHFIRTEGAFF. The DNA of the CDR3 is TGCGCCAGCAGTCACTTTATCCGCACCGAGGGAGCTTTCTTT. The chain couples TRBV23-1 to TRBJ1-1; D remains ambiguous. TRBV23-1 is reported as an ORF; its role is uncertain. The CDR3 loop spans 14 amino acids. V was trimmed by 3 bases and J by 10 bases, leaving 18 bases between them.

In the case of this clone: This same CDR3 is encoded by further DNA sequences in the sample. V and J are TRBV7-8 and TRBJ1-2, with D hard to call. Germline CDR1 is SGHVS and CDR2 is FQNEAQ. The CDR3 runs to 14 residues. V dropped 3 bases and J dropped 2 bases, with 10 bases sitting between them. CDR3 DNA: TGTGCCAGCAGCTTGTCGGAGTCGAACTATGGCTACACCTTC. Amino acid sequence: CASSLSESNYGYTF. The complete variable domain, with remaining parts taken from reference TRBV7-8 and TRBJ1-2, reads GAGVSQSPRYKVAKRGQDVALRCDPISGHVSLFWYQQALGQGPEFLTYFQNEAQLDKSGLPSDRFFAERPEGSVSTLKIQRTQQEDSAVYLCASSLSESNYGYTFGSGTRLTVV.

This chain links TRBV15 with TRBJ2-7; TRBD2 is a possible D gene (5 bases). The CDR3 covers 14 residues. CDR1 LNHNV and CDR2 YYDKDF come from the germline V gene (reference sequence). Trimming cost V 0 bases and J 1 base, with 7 bases left between them. DNA for the CDR3: TGTGCCACCAGCAGAGAGAGCGGATCCTACGAGCAGTACTTC. Translation: CATSRESGSYEQYF.

This clone turned up a few times. The chain employs TRBV5-4 and TRBJ2-2, with D perhaps being TRBD1 or TRBD2 (6 bases each). The V gene lost 4 bases and the J gene lost 5 bases, with 12 bases spanning the gap. This CDR3 comprises 14 residues. Germline V lookup: CDR1 SGHNT, CDR2 YYREEE (reference sequence). The CDR3 loop reads CASSIGGGTGELFF. The CDR3 DNA follows: TGTGCCAGCAGCATAGGAGGGGGAACCGGGGAGCTGTTTTTT.

The chain carries TRBV5-6 and TRBJ2-5; TRBD2 aligns across 7 bases. Trimming at V came to 3 bases and at J to 4 bases, leaving 9 bases not matched to a gene. CDR1 is SGHDT, CDR2 YYEEEE, per germline. The CDR3 loop spans 15 amino acids. The CDR3, as DNA: TGTGCCAGCAGCTCCAAAAGTGGCGGGGGAGAGACCCAGTACTTC. Translating it yields CASSSKSGGGETQYF. The full variable domain, rest sourced from reference TRBV5-6 and TRBJ2-5, is DAGVTQSPTHLIKTRGQQVTLRCSPKSGHDTVSWYQQALGQGPQFIFQYYEEEERQRGNFPDRFSGHQFPNYSSELNVNALLLGDSALYLCASSSKSGGGETQYFGPGTRLLVL.

CDR3 region: CASRGTLQDYEQYF. The CDR3 DNA follows: TGTGCCAGCAGGGGGACACTCCAGGACTACGAGCAGTACTTC. The rearrangement joins TRBV2 to TRBJ2-7; tentative D call: TRBD1 (6 bases). V was cut by 6 bases and J by 3 bases, with 15 bases left in between. Germline CDR1 and CDR2: SNHLY and FYNNEI. The CDR3 is made up of 14 amino acids.

The gene calls are TRBV4-2 and TRBJ1-1, with D unclear. CDR1 LGHNA and CDR2 YNFKEQ come from the germline V gene. The V end lost 4 bases, the J end lost 5 bases, and 11 bases lay between the germline ends. This CDR3 spans 13 amino acids. The CDR3 loop reads CASSPLGWTEAFF. In nucleotides, the CDR3 is TGTGCCAGCAGCCCCTTGGGTTGGACTGAAGCTTTCTTT.

The rearrangement joins TRBV14 to TRBJ2-1; 7 bases fit TRBD2. CDR3 length equals 15 residues. CDR1 SGHDN and CDR2 FVKESK come from the germline V gene. V was pared by 4 bases and J by 2 bases, with 5 bases of the junction left unmatched. The CDR3 region has the DNA TGTGCCAGCAGCCCCCCAGCGGGACCCTACAATGAGCAGTTCTTC. Residues: CASSPPAGPYNEQFF.